The 8 T cell receptor beta chains below come from one sample, sequenced in a study of shared clonotypes between healthy human individuals. Naive CD8 isolation took CD45RO-negative cells positively selected for CCR7 and excluded terminally differentiated effector memory CD45RA+ cells. Assay: immunoSEQ multiplex PCR; the TCRdb copy retains only in-frame clones and omits some. The repertoire has some 630,000 clones, 95% to 97% of them found once; the top ten carry roughly 0.1%. Sequences were obtained from naive CD8+ T cells sorted from blood. The receptors here all came from a woman aged 25 to 39 in good health.

The chain combines TRBV6-5 with TRBJ2-5; 7 bases fit TRBD1. The assigned J gene may be wrong: the sequence end matches TRBJ2-7 better. CDR1 and CDR2 from the germline V gene are MNHEY and SVGAGI. The CDR3 is made up of 15 amino acids. CDR3 sequence reads: CASSQGTDGSYEQYF. CDR3 DNA sequence: TGTGCCAGCAGTCAGGGGACAGACGGTTCCTACGAGCAGTACTTC.

The rearrangement joins TRBV7-9 to TRBJ2-1; D is perhaps TRBD1 or TRBD2 (5 bases each). Germline lookup yields CDR1 SEHNR and CDR2 FQNEAQ (reference sequence). Trimming took 1 base from V and 2 from J, leaving 15 bases between them. The CDR3 loop spans 17 amino acids. In DNA, the CDR3 is TGTGCCAGCAGCTTAGAGTTGAGGGGTAGCACCTACAATGAGCAGTTCTTC. Protein sequence: CASSLELRGSTYNEQFF.

In its sample, this clone was seen once. This chain connects TRBV4-1 to TRBJ2-2, with TRBD2 matching over 11 bases. The CDR3 consists of 15 residues. V lost 1 base, J lost 6 bases, and 1 base stayed unmatched. Germline values: CDR1 MGHRA, CDR2 YSYEKL. The CDR3 region has the DNA TGCGCCAGCAGCCAAGGACTAGCGGGACCCGGGGAGCTGTTTTTT. As protein: CASSQGLAGPGELFF.

This clone was seen only once. The genes are TRBV4-1 and TRBJ2-7; tentative D call: TRBD2 (6 bases). CDR3 length: 13 amino acids. Trimming left V 8 bases short and J 5 bases short, with 16 bases between. Germline CDR1 MGHRA, CDR2 YSYEKL. CDR3 DNA: TGCGCCAGCCCCCGGCGGGGTGTCCACGAGCAGTACTTC. As protein: CASPRRGVHEQYF.

The chain combines TRBV19 with TRBJ1-4; D perhaps matches TRBD1 (6 bases). This CDR3 region has 19 residues. The V and J ends lost 7 bases and 4 bases respectively, with 28 bases between them. Germline CDR1 reads LNHDA; CDR2 reads SQIVND (reference sequence). The CDR3: CASTPYAWGPKSGNEKLFF. CDR3 sequence (DNA): TGTGCCAGTACGCCTTACGCATGGGGGCCGAAATCTGGTAATGAAAAACTGTTTTTT.

This chain uses TRBV6-5 with TRBJ1-2; D perhaps matches TRBD1 (5 bases). V lost 7 bases, J lost 4 bases, and 16 bases lay in between. Germline lookup yields CDR1 MNHEY and CDR2 SVGAGI. The CDR3 loop spans 14 amino acids. The DNA for the CDR3 is TGTGCCAGCACCCCCTCGGGGGATGGCTATGGCTACACCTTC. This translates into CASTPSGDGYGYTF.

The V call is TRBV6-6, the J call TRBJ2-5; TRBD1 might be the D (6 bases). V shed 2 bases and J shed 3 bases, with 13 bases lying between them. Looked up from germline, CDR1 is MNHNY and CDR2 is SVGAGI (reference sequence). CDR3 length: 15 residues. The CDR3 spells CASSYHGQPEETQYF. In DNA form, the CDR3 reads TGTGCCAGCAGTTACCACGGACAGCCAGAAGAGACCCAGTACTTC.

J is TRBJ2-1 and V is TRBV21-1; the table's TRBD1 call for D was not verified on the DNA. TRBV21-1 is classified as a pseudogene. This CDR3 spans 14 amino acids. The CDR3, as DNA: TGTGCCAGCGGGCCTAGGGGTATCCACAATGAGCAGTTCTTC. Its translation is CASGPRGIHNEQFF.